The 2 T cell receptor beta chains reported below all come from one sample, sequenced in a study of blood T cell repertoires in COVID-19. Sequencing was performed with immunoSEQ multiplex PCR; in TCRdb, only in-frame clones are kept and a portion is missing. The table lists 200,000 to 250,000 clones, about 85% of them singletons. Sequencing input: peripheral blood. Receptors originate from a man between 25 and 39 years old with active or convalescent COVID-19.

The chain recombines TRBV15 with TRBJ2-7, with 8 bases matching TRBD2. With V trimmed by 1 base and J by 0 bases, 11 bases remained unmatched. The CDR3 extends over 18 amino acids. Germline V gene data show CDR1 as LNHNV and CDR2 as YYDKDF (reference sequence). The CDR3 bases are TGTGCCACCAGCAGAGCCCGGGGGCCTAGCGGGTTCTCCTACGAGCAGTACTTC. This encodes CATSRARGPSGFSYEQYF.

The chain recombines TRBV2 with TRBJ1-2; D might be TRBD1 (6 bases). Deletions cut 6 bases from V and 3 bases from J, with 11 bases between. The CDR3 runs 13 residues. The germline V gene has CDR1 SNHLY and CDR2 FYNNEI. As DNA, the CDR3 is TGTGCCAGCAGGGAGGACAGATACTATGGCTACACCTTC. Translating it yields CASREDRYYGYTF.